The 8 T cell receptor beta chains presented below share a single source sample, sequenced in a study of blood T cell repertoires in COVID-19. The table came from immunoSEQ multiplex PCR; TCRdb's copy has only in-frame clones and leaves some out. Of about 150,000 clones listed, 75% to 85% are singletons. The sequencing sample was made of peripheral blood. The origin of the receptors is a man aged 60 to 69 with acute or convalescent COVID-19.

V gene TRBV9 combines with J gene TRBJ1-4, with 7 bases identical to TRBD1. CDR3 length equals 15 residues. The germline V gene encodes CDR1 SGDLS and CDR2 YYNGEE. After removal of 3 bases from V and 6 bases from J, the junction contained 8 bases not matched to a gene. CDR3 sequence (DNA): TGTGCCAGCAGCGCCGGGGGACAGCCGTATGAAAAACTGTTTTTT. Translating it yields CASSAGGQPYEKLFF.

The chain carries TRBV2 and TRBJ2-5, with D hard to call. Trimming removed 7 bases at V and 7 bases at J, with 19 bases between. This CDR3 has 14 residues. The germline CDR1 and CDR2 sequences are SNHLY and FYNNEI. CDR3 amino acids: CASTPEETKRTQYF. The CDR3 region has the DNA TGTGCCAGCACGCCCGAGGAGACGAAGAGGACCCAGTACTTC. Full variable domain (remainder filled in from reference TRBV2 and TRBJ2-5): EPEVTQTPSHQVTQMGQEVILRCVPISNHLYFYWYRQILGQKVEFLVSFYNNEISEKSEIFDDQFSVERPDGSNFTLKIRSTKLEDSAMYFCASTPEETKRTQYFGPGTRLLVL.

The chain links TRBV5-4 to TRBJ2-3; TRBD2 agrees at 15 bases. Unmatched junction bases numbered 18, after V lost 4 bases and J lost 6 bases. From germline, CDR1 is SGHNT and CDR2 YYREEE (reference sequence). The CDR3 contains 20 residues. The CDR3 region has the DNA TGTGCCAGCAGCGCCCCGGGACTAGCGGGAGGTCGACCCCCGACGGATACGCAGTATTTT. Translating it yields CASSAPGLAGGRPPTDTQYF. The full variable domain, with the rest looked up from reference TRBV5-4 and TRBJ2-3, is ETGVTQSPTHLIKTRGQQVTLRCSSQSGHNTVSWYQQALGQGPQFIFQYYREEENGRGNFPPRFSGLQFPNYSSELNVNALELDDSALYLCASSAPGLAGGRPPTDTQYFGPGTRLTVL.

This clone was recorded once. V gene TRBV18 combines with J gene TRBJ1-5; 8 bases map to TRBD1. The CDR3 runs 19 residues. Germline V gene data show CDR1 as KGHSH and CDR2 as LQKENI. The V and J ends lost 6 bases and 0 bases, in that order; junction bases with no gene match: 16. The CDR3 region is CASSSAGEQGGYSNQPQHF. The CDR3 DNA sequence: TGTGCCAGCTCCTCAGCAGGAGAACAGGGGGGCTATAGCAATCAGCCCCAGCATTTT. The whole variable domain, remainder taken from reference TRBV18 and TRBJ1-5, is NAGVMQNPRHLVRRRGQEARLRCSPMKGHSHVYWYRQLPEEGLKFMVYLQKENIIDESGMPKERFSAEFPKEGPSILRIQQVVRGDSAAYFCASSSAGEQGGYSNQPQHFGDGTRLSIL.

This clone came up many times. This rearrangement joins TRBV4-3 to TRBJ1-3, with D unclear. The CDR3 covers 16 residues. Looked up from germline, CDR1 is LGHNA and CDR2 is YSLEER. V was trimmed by 2 bases and J by 0 bases, leaving 11 bases between them. CDR3 region: CASSQNSLHSGNTIYF. CDR3 bases: TGCGCCAGCAGCCAAAACTCCCTTCACTCTGGAAACACCATATATTTT.

The V call is TRBV11-3, the J call TRBJ2-1; D gene ambiguous. V dropped 6 bases and J dropped 7 bases, with 7 bases sitting between them. Germline lookup yields CDR1 SGHNT and CDR2 YENEEA. The CDR3 spans 11 residues. The CDR3 region has the DNA TGTGCCAGCAGTTCCTCGAATGAGCAGTTCTTC. Its protein product is CASSSSNEQFF.

This chain joins TRBV23-1 and TRBJ2-5, with 8 positions matching TRBD1. TRBV23-1 is an ORF, and what it does is uncertain. This CDR3 has 14 amino acids. V shed 3 bases and J 4 bases; nucleotides not matched to a gene: 4. This chain's CDR3 is CASSHLRGRETQYF. The CDR3 DNA is TGCGCCAGCAGTCACCTCAGGGGGCGAGAGACCCAGTACTTC.

This clone was detected a few times. This rearrangement joins TRBV4-1 to TRBJ2-6; TRBD1 matches at 9 bases. With V trimmed by 5 bases and J by 0 bases, 17 bases remained unmatched. There are 21 residues in the CDR3. Germline V gene data show CDR1 as MGHRA and CDR2 as YSYEKL. The CDR3 sequence is CASSFPIGTGRRSSGANVLTF. The CDR3 nucleotides are TGCGCCAGCAGCTTCCCAATCGGGACAGGGAGGAGAAGCTCTGGGGCCAACGTCCTGACTTTC.